The present entry profiles one T cell receptor beta chain with its context. Repertoires were generated with immunoSEQ multiplex PCR, while TCRdb's copy carries only in-frame clones and drops some. The data contain about 200,000 clones, over 75% of them seen just once; the ten biggest clones take up roughly 9.8%. This record comes from a study of blood T cell repertoires in COVID-19. The CDR3 runs to 15 residues. The germline gives CDR1 SGDLS, CDR2 YYNGEE. The V end lost 3 bases, the J end lost 5 bases, and 17 bases lay between the germline ends. This chain links TRBV9 with TRBJ2-5; the D gene is possibly TRBD1 (7 bases). The material sequenced was peripheral blood. The source of this sequence is a human donor with active or convalescent COVID-19. The donor label of this sample is uncertain. The CDR3 spells CASSDRAGGRETQYF. CDR3 nucleotide sequence: TGTGCCAGCAGCGACCGGGCAGGGGGGAGGGAGACCCAGTACTTC.